This entry features one TCR beta chain sequence. Its antigen is still unknown. Sequencing used immunoSEQ multiplex PCR; TCRdb keeps in-frame clones, though not all of them. The data show roughly 100,000 clones, 70% to 90% seen once. This entry comes from a study of radiotherapy plus CTLA-4 blockade in lung cancer. Looking at the study overall: Objective responses were recorded in about 18% of patients, with disease control recorded in approximately 34%. Findings of the study overall: Early clonal dynamics of blood T cells, together with interferon-beta, were reported as the best response predictor. Peripheral blood showed expansion of tumor-derived TCR clones after radiotherapy and ipilimumab.

Chemo-refractory metastatic non-small-cell lung cancer patients were treated with focal radiation plus CTLA-4 blockade with ipilimumab. Germline V gene data show CDR1 as SGHTA and CDR2 as FQGNSA. Trimming took 5 bases from V and 3 from J; bases not matched to a gene: 9. This CDR3 contains 15 residues. The gene calls are TRBV7-2 and TRBJ2-5; 7 nucleotides align to TRBD2. The sample here was peripheral blood, taken from a patient treated with radiotherapy plus ipilimumab. The receptor was isolated from a human donor with non-small cell lung cancer that progressed on radiotherapy plus ipilimumab. Some clones in this sample may be carry-over from other donors' samples. The CDR3 sequence is CASSQGSSGKETQYF. The CDR3 region has the DNA TGTGCCAGCAGCCAGGGATCAAGCGGGAAAGAGACCCAGTACTTC.